The T cell receptor beta chain under discussion was sequenced for a study of identical twins. Trimming shortened V by 0 bases and J by 5 bases, and 13 bases separated the two germline ends. CDR1 is LGHNA, CDR2 YSLEER, per germline. This CDR3 contains 15 residues. Study observations and caveats: Clonotypes of the beta chain that were abundant in cord blood carried fewer insertions (memory repertoires showed none).

TCRdb reprocessed the 5' RACE reads with MiXCR, giving one entry per CDR3 protein. Of 420,000 or so distinct CDR3 sequences listed, around 18% are singletons. This clonotype was observed a handful of times. Its specificity is unknown. The receptor's source is a middle-aged man in good health. The sequencing sample was made of naive T cells sorted from blood. The rearrangement joins TRBV4-3 to TRBJ2-5; D is unclear. DNA of the CDR3: TGCGCCAGCAGCCAAGATAGCTGGAGCTTGGAGACCCAGTACTTC. Translation gives CASSQDSWSLETQYF.